These T cell receptor beta chains were read from a single sample in a study of regulatory T cells in long-lasting Graves disease. From the multiplex PCR reads, TCRdb called clonotypes with MiXCR, one entry per CDR3 protein. This sample has roughly 440,000 distinct CDR3 sequences; about a sixth occur once, and the top ten carry 20% to 25%. The same sample was also studied in work on T cells in Graves' hyperthyroidism and ophthalmopathy.

The sample was peripheral blood mononuclear cells (PBMCs), taken at new diagnosis, from a patient treated with antithyroid drugs. Receptor source: a woman aged 18-35 years with Graves disease. Both conserved end residues are part of each CDR3. The D gene is left open where the match is weak. The listing skips clone size in some rows; elsewhere it reads once, few, many or a size class.

V	size	J	D	DNA	CDR3
TRBV27	many	TRBJ2-3	-	TGTGCCAGCAGAGGAGAGGTAGCGCAAGATACGCAGTATTTT	CASRGEVAQDTQYF
TRBV4-1	-	TRBJ2-1	TRBD2	TGCGCCAGCAGCCAAGATTCTCTTGCGGGGAGGGCTAATGAGCAGTTCTTC	CASSQDSLAGRANEQFF
TRBV7-9	many	TRBJ2-1	TRBD2	TGTGCCAGCAGCACAGTTGGGCTAGCGGGACTGTTCAATGAGCAGTTCTTC	CASSTVGLAGLFNEQFF
TRBV5-8	many	TRBJ2-1	-	TGTGCCAGCAGCTTGCGGCTAAATGAGCAGTTCTTC	CASSLRLNEQFF
TRBV27	many	TRBJ2-3	TRBD2	TGTGCCAGCAGTTCCCTGACGACTAGCGTTAACACAGATACGCAGTATTTT	CASSSLTTSVNTDTQYF
TRBV7-2	many	TRBJ2-1	TRBD2	TGTGCCAGCAGCTTACTACGTAGCGGGAGGACTTACAATGAGCAGTTCTTC	CASSLLRSGRTYNEQFF
TRBV7-2	-	TRBJ2-7	TRBD2	TGTGCCAGCAGCCATAGCGGGACGGGGTACGAGCAGTACTTC	CASSHSGTGYEQYF
TRBV30	few	TRBJ2-2	TRBD2	TGTGCCTGGAATTTCGGGGGGATCTACACCGGGGAGCTGTTTTTT	CAWNFGGIYTGELFF
TRBV7-7	few	TRBJ2-1	TRBD2	TGTGCTAGCAGCCCGGGGTCTAGCGGGAGAGGTGAGCAGTTCTTC	CASSPGSSGRGEQFF
TRBV28	many	TRBJ1-1	-	TGTGCCAGCAGTTTGGGGGGGGTCGGGACTGAAGCTTTCTTT	CASSLGGVGTEAFF
TRBV11-1	many	TRBJ2-7	-	TGTGCCAGCAGCTCACTCCGGGGCACCTACGAGCAGTACTTC	CASSSLRGTYEQYF
TRBV20-1	many	TRBJ1-2	-	TGCAGTGCTAGATCCCCGATCAGGGTTTTCGACTATGGCTACACCTTC	CSARSPIRVFDYGYTF
TRBV28	once	TRBJ2-1	TRBD2	TGTGCCAGCAGTTTAACGGGAGGGCCCCACAATGAGCAGTTCTTC	CASSLTGGPHNEQFF
TRBV4-3	few	TRBJ2-7	TRBD2	TGCGCCAGCAGCCAAGAAGGGGAGCGGGACTCCTACGAGCAGTACTTC	CASSQEGERDSYEQYF
TRBV4-1	few	TRBJ1-5	TRBD1	TGCGCCAGCAGCCAAGATCACAGGGGTGGGCAGCCCCAGCATTTT	CASSQDHRGGQPQHF
TRBV6-5	many	TRBJ2-5	TRBD1	TGTGCCAGCAGTTACTTAGGAGGACAGGGACAAGAGACCCAGTACTTC	CASSYLGGQGQETQYF
TRBV19	-	TRBJ2-7	TRBD2	TGTGCCAGTAGTATTGCCGGGACTAGCGGGAGCTCCTACGAGCAGTACTTC	CASSIAGTSGSSYEQYF
TRBV5-6	-	TRBJ1-1	TRBD1	TGTGCCAGCAGCTTCAGGACAGGGGTTGGTGAAGCTTTCTTT	CASSFRTGVGEAFF
TRBV27	-	TRBJ2-2	-	TGTGCCAGCAGGATCGGACAGAACACCGGGGAGCTGTTTTTT	CASRIGQNTGELFF
TRBV25-1	few	TRBJ1-1	-	TGTGCCAGCAGTGAATCTTGGGGGCTGAACACTGAAGCTTTCTTT	CASSESWGLNTEAFF
TRBV12-3/TRBV12-4	many	TRBJ2-5	-	TGTGCCAGCAGTTTAACTGTGGGAGGAGGGATTGAGACCCAGTACTTC	CASSLTVGGGIETQYF
TRBV12-3/TRBV12-4	-	TRBJ2-5	-	TGTGCCAGCAGTAGCGGGTCCTCCAGGTCCCAAGAGACCCAGTACTTC	CASSSGSSRSQETQYF
TRBV14	few	TRBJ2-5	TRBD2	TGTGCCAGCAGCCTTCGGCGGGAGGGCCTCGAGACCCAGTACTTC	CASSLRREGLETQYF
TRBV6-1	many	TRBJ2-7	TRBD2	TGTGCCAGCAGTGAAGGACTAGCGGGAGGGAACGAGCAGTACTTC	CASSEGLAGGNEQYF
TRBV6-1	many	TRBJ2-7	-	TGTGCCAGCAGACGGTCCCCCGCCGACCACGAGCAGTACTTC	CASRRSPADHEQYF
TRBV10-3	many	TRBJ1-1	-	TGTGCCATCAGTGCTACTGTGAACACTGAAGCTTTCTTT	CAISATVNTEAFF
TRBV7-9	-	TRBJ1-1	-	TGTGCCAGCAGCCCCCCGGCCCATGAAGCTTTCTTT	CASSPPAHEAFF
TRBV28	many	TRBJ1-2	TRBD1	TGTGCCAGCAGTTTTCAGGAGTACGGGACAGGGAGATATGGCTACACCTTC	CASSFQEYGTGRYGYTF
TRBV7-2	many	TRBJ2-4	-	TGTGCCAGCAGCTTAGCTTTCGTCCCCAAGACAGCCAAAAACATTCAGTACTTC	CASSLAFVPKTAKNIQYF
TRBV3-1	-	TRBJ1-2	-	TGTGCCAGCAGCCAAGATGGTAGGGCAACTGGCTACACCTTC	CASSQDGRATGYTF
TRBV6-1	many	TRBJ1-5	-	TGTGCCAGCAGTGAAGGGCTAGGGCGCTGGGATCAGCCCCAGCATTTT	CASSEGLGRWDQPQHF
TRBV3-1	few	TRBJ2-7	-	TGTGCCAGCAGCAGACGCAGGGGAGCCTACGAGCAGTACTTC	CASSRRRGAYEQYF
TRBV28	few	TRBJ2-7	TRBD2	TGTGCCAGCAGTCTCATTAGCGGGAGTATGTACGAGCAGTACTTC	CASSLISGSMYEQYF
TRBV28	many	TRBJ1-4	-	TGTGCCAGCAGCGTTTTGGCGGGAATAGGGTTGGCGACTAATGAAAAACTGTTTTTT	CASSVLAGIGLATNEKLFF
TRBV28	-	TRBJ2-2	-	TGTGCCAGCAGCTTGGCAGTTAGGGGGAACACCGGGGAGCTGTTTTTT	CASSLAVRGNTGELFF
TRBV2	many	TRBJ2-7	-	TGTGCCAGCAGTGATGCGGGGAGCTCCTACGAGCAGTACTTC	CASSDAGSSYEQYF
TRBV24-1	many	TRBJ2-7	-	TGTGCCACCAGTGATTTCGAGCAGTACTTC	CATSDFEQYF
TRBV27	many	TRBJ2-7	TRBD2	TGTGCCAGCAGTTTAAGACTACTAGCGGGAGACAACGAGCAGTACTTC	CASSLRLLAGDNEQYF
TRBV5-1	many	TRBJ2-1	TRBD2	TGCGCCAGCAGCAAACTCACTAGCGGGAGTGGCAATGAGCAGTTCTTC	CASSKLTSGSGNEQFF
TRBV11-3	many	TRBJ2-2	TRBD2	TGTGCCAGCAGCTTCGGCCTAGCGGGAGGGGGCACCGGGGAGCTGTTTTTT	CASSFGLAGGGTGELFF
TRBV3-1	many	TRBJ2-3	TRBD2	TGTGCCAGCAGCCCCAAAACTAGCGGGAGGACGCGCACAGATACGCAGTATTTT	CASSPKTSGRTRTDTQYF
TRBV6-1	many	TRBJ2-3	TRBD2	TGTGCCAGCAGACCCGCGGGCGGGGGTTCAGATACGCAGTATTTT	CASRPAGGGSDTQYF
TRBV28	many	TRBJ2-1	TRBD1	TGTGCCAGCAGTTTCCGACAGGGGCCCTCGGCGGTTGTCGACTACAATGAGCAGTTCTTC	CASSFRQGPSAVVDYNEQFF
TRBV9	many	TRBJ2-1	-	TGTGCCAGCAGGCTAGCTCACAATGAGCAGTTCTTC	CASRLAHNEQFF
TRBV28	many	TRBJ2-1	TRBD2	TGTGCCAGCAGTTTATGGGGACTAGGGGTGCAGTTCTTC	CASSLWGLGVQFF
TRBV4-3	-	TRBJ1-3	-	TGCGCCAGCAGCCAAGATGGGGCAGGAAACACCATATATTTT	CASSQDGAGNTIYF
TRBV2	many	TRBJ2-3	-	TGTGCCAGCAGTGGAGGAGGATTCACAGATACGCAGTATTTT	CASSGGGFTDTQYF
TRBV2	many	TRBJ2-3	-	TGTGCCAGCGAGGAGGGTACGCAGTATTTT	CASEEGTQYF
TRBV7-2	many	TRBJ2-3	-	TGTGCCAGCAGCCACCTAGGGGATGGGGCAGATACGCAGTATTTT	CASSHLGDGADTQYF
TRBV12-3/TRBV12-4	many	TRBJ2-7	TRBD1	TGTGCCAGCATCCCGGGACAGGGGTCCTACGAGCAGTACTTC	CASIPGQGSYEQYF
TRBV20-1	few	TRBJ1-4	-	TGCAGTGTGGTGCCGGGTCTCGGTGAAAAACTGTTTTTT	CSVVPGLGEKLFF
TRBV13	-	TRBJ2-5	-	TGTGCCAGCAGCGGGCCCGGGACCACGTGGGGGGCCCAGTACTTC	CASSGPGTTWGAQYF
TRBV12-3/TRBV12-4	many	TRBJ2-1	TRBD2	TGTGCCAGCAGTTTAGCGCTAGCGGGAGTTCTCAATGAGCAGTTCTTC	CASSLALAGVLNEQFF